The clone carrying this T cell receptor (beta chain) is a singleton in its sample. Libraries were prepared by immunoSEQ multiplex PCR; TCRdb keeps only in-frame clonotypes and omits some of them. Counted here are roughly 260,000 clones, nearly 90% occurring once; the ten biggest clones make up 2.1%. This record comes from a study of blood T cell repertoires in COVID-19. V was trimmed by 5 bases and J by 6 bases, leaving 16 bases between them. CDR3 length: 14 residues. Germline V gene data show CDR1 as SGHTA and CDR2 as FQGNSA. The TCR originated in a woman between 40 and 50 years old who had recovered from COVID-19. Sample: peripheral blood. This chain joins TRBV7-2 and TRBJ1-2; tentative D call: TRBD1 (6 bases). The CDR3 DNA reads TGTGCCAGCAGCCTTTACACACAGGGAGATGGCTACACCTTC. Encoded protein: CASSLYTQGDGYTF.